The 27 T cell receptor beta chains below all came from one sample that was sequenced in a study of OX40 agonist ivuxolimab in advanced cancers. Produced via immunoSEQ multiplex PCR; TCRdb's table is partial and in-frame only. The sample records fewer than 15,000 clones, around nine tenths being singletons. Sequenced material: CD4+ or CD8+ T cells sorted from blood, taken in a trial of the OX40 agonist ivuxolimab. The receptor source for this set is an adult with an advanced solid tumor such as melanoma, head and neck, liver or kidney cancer.

This chain joins TRBV28 and TRBJ1-1, with unresolved D. The CDR3 contains 11 residues. The germline V gene has CDR1 MDHEN and CDR2 SYDVKM. V was pared by 9 bases and J by 7 bases, with 12 bases between. CDR3 sequence: CASRRVVEAFF. As DNA, the CDR3 is TGTGCCAGTAGAAGGGTCGTTGAAGCTTTCTTT. The entire variable domain, with the rest obtained from reference TRBV28 and TRBJ1-1, is as follows: DVKVTQSSRYLVKRTGEKVFLECVQDMDHENMFWYRQDPGLGLRLIYFSYDVKMKEKGDIPEGYSVSREKKERFSLILESASTNQTSMYLCASRRVVEAFFGQGTRLTVV.

Only one count was recorded for this clone. CDR3 loop: CASSGPYGYTF. In DNA, the CDR3 is TGTGCCAGTAGCGGACCCTATGGCTACACCTTC. The chain is built from TRBV19 and TRBJ1-2; D remains ambiguous. This CDR3 spans 11 amino acids. Germline CDR1 LNHDA, CDR2 SQIVND (reference sequence). Trimming pared 6 bases from V and 4 bases from J, leaving 6 bases between.

The chain is built from TRBV4-1 and TRBJ2-1; no reliable D call. This CDR3 contains 17 residues. Looked up from germline, CDR1 is MGHRA and CDR2 is YSYEKL. V lost 0 bases to trimming and J lost 5 bases, with 17 bases between them. The chain's CDR3 is CASSQEGWSSPDNEQFF. The CDR3 bases are TGCGCCAGCAGCCAAGAAGGATGGAGTTCCCCAGACAATGAGCAGTTCTTC.

The V and J genes are TRBV6-6 and TRBJ2-5, with 7 nucleotides matching TRBD2. From germline, CDR1 is MNHNY and CDR2 SVGAGI (reference sequence). The CDR3 extends over 15 amino acids. J gave up 0 bases and V 6 bases, and 7 bases lay outside the gene matches. In nucleotides, the CDR3 is TGTGCCAGCAGCCCCTTAGCGGGTTACCAAGAGACCCAGTACTTC. As protein: CASSPLAGYQETQYF.

This chain joins TRBV5-6 and TRBJ2-5, with TRBD2 matching 14 bases. The length of the CDR3 is 18 residues. J gave up 1 base and V 0 bases, and 5 bases lay outside the gene matches. CDR1 is SGHDT and CDR2 is YYEEEE in the germline V gene. In DNA form, the CDR3 reads TGTGCCAGCAGCTTGGAAGGGACTAGCGGGAGTGGCCAAGAGACCCAGTACTTC. Its protein product is CASSLEGTSGSGQETQYF.

This rearrangement joins TRBV5-5 to TRBJ2-7; D not resolved. Trimming took off 0 bases at V and 2 bases at J, with 12 bases between the two ends. The germline V gene has CDR1 SGHKS and CDR2 YYEKEE (reference sequence). The CDR3 is 15 residues long. In nucleotides, the CDR3 is TGTGCCAGCAGCTTGGCCGGGCCTGATCCCTACGAGCAGTACTTC. This gives the protein CASSLAGPDPYEQYF.

The rearrangement links TRBV5-6 to TRBJ2-7; 13 nucleotides line up with TRBD2. CDR3 length equals 15 residues. The germline V gene has CDR1 SGHDT and CDR2 YYEEEE. J gave up 5 bases and V 4 bases, and 6 bases lay outside the gene matches. The DNA for the CDR3 is TGTGCCAGCAGCCCCGGACTAGCGGGAGCGGACGAGCAGTACTTC. Its protein product is CASSPGLAGADEQYF.

The chain links TRBV7-9 to TRBJ1-1; D gene ambiguous. The CDR3 consists of 12 residues. The V end was cut by 1 base, the J end by 11 bases, with 11 bases between. The germline V gene has CDR1 SEHNR and CDR2 FQNEAQ (reference sequence). As DNA, the CDR3 is TGTGCCAGCAGCTTAGGGGCGGATCTGGCTTTCTTT. Encoded protein: CASSLGADLAFF.

CDR3 loop: CASSLGTGWEAFF. CDR3 DNA sequence: TGCGCCAGCAGCTTAGGCACAGGCTGGGAAGCTTTCTTT. The chain is built from TRBV5-1 and TRBJ1-1; D is perhaps TRBD1 (5 bases). CDR1 is SGHRS and CDR2 is YFSETQ in the germline V gene. Trimming left V 2 bases short and J 8 bases short, with 13 bases between. The CDR3 sequence is 13 residues long.

This chain uses TRBV27 with TRBJ2-7, with 9 positions matching TRBD1. V lost 7 bases to trimming and J lost 1 base; unmatched junction nucleotides: 2. The CDR3 contains 13 residues. CDR1 MNHEY and CDR2 SMNVEV come from the germline V gene (reference sequence). The CDR3 protein is CASKGQGSYEQYF. CDR3 bases: TGTGCCAGCAAGGGACAGGGATCCTACGAGCAGTACTTC.

The genes are TRBV4-2 and TRBJ2-3, with TRBD1 matching 9 bases. The CDR3 is 17 residues long. Germline CDR1 is LGHNA and CDR2 is YNFKEQ. The V and J ends lost 6 bases and 2 bases, in that order; junction bases with no gene match: 12. DNA of the CDR3: TGTGCCAGCAGTCGAACCGGGACAGGGATTCTCACAGATACGCAGTATTTT. Amino acids: CASSRTGTGILTDTQYF.

The V gene is TRBV28, the J gene TRBJ2-2, with D possibly TRBD2 on 5 matching bases. Germline CDR1 is MDHEN and CDR2 is SYDVKM. Trimming shortened V by 6 bases and J by 5 bases, and 13 bases separated the two germline ends. This CDR3 contains 14 residues. As DNA, the CDR3 is TGTGCCAGCAGCCGCCTCGGGGAGACCGGGGAGCTGTTTTTT. Its translation is CASSRLGETGELFF.

The chain carries TRBV6-6 and TRBJ2-7; a weak D match, TRBD1 (6 bases). Trimming shortened V by 11 bases and J by 1 base, and 18 bases separated the two germline ends. The CDR3 loop spans 14 amino acids. From germline, CDR1 is MNHNY and CDR2 SVGAGI (reference sequence). The CDR3 nucleotides are TGTGCCTCCAGGAAGTCTGGACAGTCCTACGAGCAGTACTTC. This codes for CASRKSGQSYEQYF.

The gene calls are TRBV5-1 and TRBJ2-2; no clear D gene. With 0 bases removed from V and 7 bases from J, the gap between germline ends came to 10 bases. The CDR3 totals 14 residues. Germline V CDR1 and CDR2: SGHRS, YFSETQ. CDR3 nucleotides: TGCGCCAGCAGCTTGGACTGGCTGGACGGGGAGCTGTTTTTT. This sequence encodes CASSLDWLDGELFF.

The CDR3 is CASSGDGEQYF. The CDR3 DNA reads as TGTGCCAGCAGCGGGGATGGCGAGCAGTACTTC. The chain employs TRBV9 and TRBJ2-7; D remains unclear. The length of the CDR3 is 11 residues. From germline, CDR1 is SGDLS and CDR2 YYNGEE. V lost 3 bases and J lost 6, with 7 bases in between. The full variable domain, completed using reference TRBV9 and TRBJ2-7, is DSGVTQTPKHLITATGQRVTLRCSPRSGDLSVYWYQQSLDQGLQFLIQYYNGEERAKGNILERFSAQQFPDLHSELNLSSLELGDSALYFCASSGDGEQYFGPGTRLTVT.

The sample holds one count of this clone. This chain joins TRBV7-9 and TRBJ1-2; perhaps TRBD1 as D (5 bases). The germline V gene encodes CDR1 SEHNR and CDR2 FQNEAQ (reference sequence). V was trimmed by 5 bases and J by 4 bases, leaving 14 bases between them. The CDR3 is 14 amino acids. The CDR3 bases are TGTGCCAGCAGCCCGGGACCACCGACCTATGGCTACACCTTC. Translated: CASSPGPPTYGYTF.

V is TRBV6-5 and J is TRBJ2-1; 10 bases fit TRBD2. The CDR3 is made up of 13 amino acids. Per germline, CDR1 MNHEY and CDR2 SVGAGI. The trim removed 7 bases at V and 6 bases at J, leaving 3 bases unmatched. DNA for the CDR3: TGTGCCAGCAAAGGACTAGCGGCCAATGAGCAGTTCTTC. This gives the protein CASKGLAANEQFF.

The gene calls are TRBV9 and TRBJ2-7; TRBD2 aligns across 8 bases. V was clipped by 3 bases and J by 7 bases; unmatched bases: 12. The CDR3 is 15 amino acids. Germline V lookup: CDR1 SGDLS, CDR2 YYNGEE. The CDR3 DNA sequence: TGTGCCAGCAGCGCGGGGGGTGGACTAGCCCGGGAGCAGTACTTC. This encodes CASSAGGGLAREQYF.

The chain joins TRBV12-5 to TRBJ1-4; a weak D match, TRBD1 (6 bases). The CDR3 contains 15 residues. Germline-derived CDR1 and CDR2 are LGHNT and FRNRAP. V lost 6 bases and J lost 7, with 18 bases in between. The CDR3 reads CASGSNSGDPEKLFF. CDR3 DNA sequence: TGTGCTAGTGGATCGAACTCAGGGGATCCTGAAAAACTGTTTTTT.

The rearrangement links TRBV7-9 to TRBJ2-7; D is unresolved. V lost 4 bases to trimming and J lost 6 bases, with 10 bases between them. Germline V CDR1 and CDR2: SEHNR, FQNEAQ (reference sequence). The CDR3 contains 12 residues. As DNA, the CDR3 is TGTGCCAGCAGCTCTGGACGCGGCGAGCAGTACTTC. Translating gives CASSSGRGEQYF.

The chain has TRBV27 and TRBJ2-1, with D unclear. Deletions cut 2 bases from V and 2 bases from J, with 10 bases between. The CDR3 is 15 amino acids. Germline V gene lookup returns CDR1 MNHEY and CDR2 SMNVEV (reference sequence). CDR3 sequence reads: CASSLVIRAYNEQFF. CDR3 DNA: TGTGCCAGCAGTTTAGTAATACGAGCCTACAATGAGCAGTTCTTC.

CDR3 sequence: CASSLAGQNYGYTF. CDR3 DNA: TGTGCCAGCAGCTTAGCCGGACAGAACTATGGCTACACCTTC. The V gene is TRBV4-2, the J gene TRBJ1-2; a weak D match, TRBD1 (6 bases). The CDR3 is made up of 14 amino acids. V lost 5 bases and J lost 2, with 12 bases in between. The germline V gene has CDR1 LGHNA and CDR2 YNFKEQ.

CDR3 nucleotides: TGCGCCAGCAGGGCAGGGGTCGGAACTGAAGCTTTCTTT. Its translation is CASRAGVGTEAFF. The J gene is TRBJ1-1, the V gene TRBV10-1; D perhaps matches TRBD1 (6 bases). Germline V gene data show CDR1 as WNHNN and CDR2 as SYGVQD (reference sequence). This CDR3 is built from 13 residues. The V gene lost 6 bases and the J gene lost 5 bases, with 13 bases spanning the gap.

The V call is TRBV6-9, the J call TRBJ1-1; D not resolved. Per the germline V gene, CDR1 is MNHGY and CDR2 is SVAAGI. CDR3 length: 12 amino acids. Deletions cut 7 bases from V and 1 base from J, with 7 bases between. The CDR3 region is CASNQANTEAFF. The CDR3 DNA is TGTGCCAGCAATCAGGCGAACACTGAAGCTTTCTTT.

V gene TRBV11-1 combines with J gene TRBJ2-3; D is unclear. The CDR3 is 15 residues long. Trimming took 5 bases from V and 2 from J, leaving 14 bases between them. Germline loops: CDR1 SGHAT, CDR2 FQDESV (reference sequence). In nucleotides, the CDR3 is TGTGCCAGCAGCGGCCGGGTGACGAACACAGATACGCAGTATTTT. It specifies CASSGRVTNTDTQYF.

The gene calls are TRBV7-6 and TRBJ2-1, with 13 bases lining up with TRBD2. Looked up from germline, CDR1 is SGHVS and CDR2 is FNYEAQ. The CDR3 loop spans 15 amino acids. The V gene end was trimmed by 5 bases and the J gene end by 6 bases; junction bases not matched to a gene: 4. CDR3 sequence reads: CASSLGLAGRNEQFF. CDR3 coding DNA: TGTGCCAGCAGCCTGGGACTAGCGGGACGCAATGAGCAGTTCTTC.

J is TRBJ2-1 and V is TRBV5-5; D uncertain. V lost 4 bases and J 7 bases, leaving 12 bases between the germline ends. The CDR3 loop spans 13 amino acids. Looked up from germline, CDR1 is SGHKS and CDR2 is YYEKEE (reference sequence). CDR3 region: CASSTLLRNEQFF. CDR3 coding DNA: TGTGCCAGCAGCACCCTGCTGAGGAATGAGCAGTTCTTC.